A single sample is the source of the 6 T cell receptor beta chains below, sequenced in a study of OX40 agonist ivuxolimab in advanced cancers. Repertoires were generated with immunoSEQ multiplex PCR, while TCRdb's copy carries only in-frame clones and drops some. The repertoire consists of around 86,000 clones, with more than 85% occurring once and the leading ten covering roughly an eighth. The specimen comprised CD4+ or CD8+ T cells sorted from blood, sampled in a trial of the OX40 agonist ivuxolimab. The source of these receptors is an adult with an advanced solid tumor such as melanoma, head and neck, liver or kidney cancer.

The chain has TRBV28 and TRBJ1-6; TRBD1 might be the D (5 bases). This CDR3 is 15 amino acids long. Germline CDR1 reads MDHEN; CDR2 reads SYDVKM. Trimming took off 1 base at V and 6 bases at J, with 10 bases between the two ends. CDR3 coding DNA: TGTGCCAGCAGTTTATCCGGGGCTTTTAATTCACCCCTCCACTTT. This gives the protein CASSLSGAFNSPLHF.

This sequence joins TRBV6-1 and TRBJ1-3; maybe TRBD1 (6 bases). The length of the CDR3 is 16 residues. V lost 3 bases and J 0 bases, leaving 12 bases between the germline ends. CDR1 is MNHNS, CDR2 SASEGT, per germline. The CDR3 coding sequence is TGTGCCAGCAGTGACCTGGACAGACCCTCTGGAAACACCATATATTTT. Translation: CASSDLDRPSGNTIYF.

The chain couples TRBV7-9 to TRBJ2-5; 9 bases match TRBD1. Germline trimming cut 5 bases from V and 5 bases from J; bases unmatched to any gene: 9. Germline values: CDR1 SEHNR, CDR2 FQNEAQ (reference sequence). The CDR3 length is 15 residues. CDR3 DNA sequence: TGTGCCAGCAGCCGCACACAGGGGGCCCAGGAGACCCAGTACTTC. Protein: CASSRTQGAQETQYF.

The chain employs TRBV5-1 and TRBJ1-1, with TRBD1 as a possible D gene (5 bases). With 0 bases removed from V and 3 bases from J, the gap between germline ends came to 12 bases. The germline gives CDR1 SGHRS, CDR2 YFSETQ. This CDR3 is 15 amino acids long. The CDR3: CASSLVAGWDTEAFF. The CDR3 nucleotides read TGCGCCAGCAGCTTGGTTGCAGGGTGGGACACTGAAGCTTTCTTT. Looking up the rest from reference TRBV5-1 and TRBJ1-1 gives the full variable domain: KAGVTQTPRYLIKTRGQQVTLSCSPISGHRSVSWYQQTPGQGLQFLFEYFSETQRNKGNFPGRFSGRQFSNSRSEMNVSTLELGDSALYLCASSLVAGWDTEAFFGQGTRLTVV.

V is TRBV27 and J is TRBJ1-6; no definite D call. Trimming pared 4 bases from V and 4 bases from J, leaving 11 bases between. There are 15 residues in the CDR3. Germline V gives CDR1 MNHEY, CDR2 SMNVEV (reference sequence). In DNA, the CDR3 is TGTGCCAGCAGTTATCGGGGATTGTATAATTCACCCCTCCACTTT. Translation gives CASSYRGLYNSPLHF.

This clone was found a few times. The rearrangement joins TRBV19 to TRBJ1-5, with a possible D match to TRBD1 (5 bases). The germline gives CDR1 LNHDA, CDR2 SQIVND (reference sequence). This CDR3 spans 14 amino acids. Trimming pared 5 bases from V and 6 bases from J, leaving 14 bases between. The DNA of the CDR3 is TGTGCCAGTAGTGTCCCAGGGTGGAGTCAGCCCCAGCATTTT. It yields the protein CASSVPGWSQPQHF.